The source of this T cell receptor (beta chain) is a study of blood T cell repertoires in COVID-19. Study at large: There were acute and convalescent COVID-19 samples, and they came from the United States, Italy and Spain.

The protocol was immunoSEQ multiplex PCR, while the TCRdb copy is restricted to in-frame clones and leaves out a portion. The profile shows about 150,000 clones, nearly 80% of them singletons. Trimming took 9 bases from V and 1 from J; bases not matched to a gene: 4. The CDR3 runs to 13 residues. The germline CDR1 and CDR2 sequences are LNHDA and SQIVND (reference sequence). The chain is built from TRBV19 and TRBJ1-2; 8 positions match TRBD1. Sample: peripheral blood. The TCR was taken from a man older than 75 with acute or convalescent COVID-19. The CDR3 sequence is CASRDRFNYGYTF. CDR3 sequence (DNA): TGTGCCAGCCGGGACAGGTTTAACTATGGCTACACCTTC.